This TCR beta chain was recovered during a study of post-analysis software for immune sequencing data. General study results and limits: Compared with controls, patients had more of 4 or 5 TRBV segments, including TRBV5-6, TRBV5-1 and TRBV20-1.

cDNA libraries of TCR beta carried unique molecular identifiers. TCRdb passed the PCR reads through MiXCR, listing each CDR3 protein once. Among roughly 650,000 distinct CDR3 sequences, 55% to 60% were seen once, and the ten largest hold around 11%. Note on this clonotype: What it recognizes is unknown.

V lost 3 bases to trimming and J lost 3 bases; unmatched junction nucleotides: 12. The CDR3 is 19 residues long. The sequence was collected from a girl aged 2-15 years with multiple sclerosis. The source material was blood. The genes are TRBV12-3 or TRBV12-4 and TRBJ2-1, with 12 bases matching TRBD2. Here the CDR3 reads CASSFRLAGGALLYNEQFF. DNA for the CDR3: TGTGCCAGCAGTTTCCGGCTAGCGGGGGGGGCCCTACTCTACAATGAGCAGTTCTTC.